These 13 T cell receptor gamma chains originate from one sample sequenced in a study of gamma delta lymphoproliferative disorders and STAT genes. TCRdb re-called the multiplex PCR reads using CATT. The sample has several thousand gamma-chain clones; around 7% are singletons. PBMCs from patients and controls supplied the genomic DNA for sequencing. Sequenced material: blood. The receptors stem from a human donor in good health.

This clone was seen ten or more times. The CDR3 DNA reads TGTGCTGCGCCAACTTATTATAAGAAACTCTTT. Its protein is CAAPTYYKKLF. This chain uses TRGV10 with TRGJ1 or TRGJ2. In the absence of a J gene in TCRdb, the DNA was matched to germline to assign it here. TRGV10 is classed as an ORF, of uncertain function. The CDR3 length is 11 residues. V shed 11 bases and J 3 bases; nucleotides not matched to a gene: 5.

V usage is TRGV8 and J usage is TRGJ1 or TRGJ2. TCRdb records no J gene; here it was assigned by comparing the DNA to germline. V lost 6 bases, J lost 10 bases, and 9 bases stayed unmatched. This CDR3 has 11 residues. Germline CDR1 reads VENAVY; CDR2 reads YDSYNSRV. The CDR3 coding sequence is TGTGCCACCTGGCCGGACCGGAAGAAACTCTTT. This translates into CATWPDRKKLF.

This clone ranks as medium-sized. The CDR3 region is CATWVSGSSDWIKTF. Here the CDR3 DNA reads TGTGCCACCTGGGTTTCCGGGTCAAGTGATTGGATCAAGACGTTT. The chain couples TRGV8 to TRGJP2. As TCRdb names no J gene, one was assigned here on the basis of a DNA match to germline. The germline V gene encodes CDR1 VENAVY and CDR2 YDSYNSRV. J was trimmed by 5 bases and V by 5 bases; bases with no gene match: 11. CDR3 size: 15 residues.

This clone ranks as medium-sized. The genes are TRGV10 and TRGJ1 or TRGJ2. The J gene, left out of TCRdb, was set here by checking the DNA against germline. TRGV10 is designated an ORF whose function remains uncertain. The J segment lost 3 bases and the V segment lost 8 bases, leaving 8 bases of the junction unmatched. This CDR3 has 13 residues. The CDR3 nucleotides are TGTGCTGCGTGGGATTTTGTTTATTATAAGAAACTCTTT. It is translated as CAAWDFVYYKKLF.

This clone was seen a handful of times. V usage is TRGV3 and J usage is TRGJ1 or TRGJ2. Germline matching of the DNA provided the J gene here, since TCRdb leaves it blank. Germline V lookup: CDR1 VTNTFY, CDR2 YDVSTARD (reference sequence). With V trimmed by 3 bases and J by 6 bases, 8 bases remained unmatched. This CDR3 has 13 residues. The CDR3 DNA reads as TGTGCCACCTGGGACGGGGCGGGTTATAAGAAACTCTTT. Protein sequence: CATWDGAGYKKLF.

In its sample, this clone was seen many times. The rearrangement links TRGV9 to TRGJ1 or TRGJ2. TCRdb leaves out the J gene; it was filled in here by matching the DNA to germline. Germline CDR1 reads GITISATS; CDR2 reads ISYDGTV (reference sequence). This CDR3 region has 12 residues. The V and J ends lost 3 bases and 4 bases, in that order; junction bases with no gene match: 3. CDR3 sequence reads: CALWESYYKKLF. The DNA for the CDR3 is TGTGCCTTGTGGGAGTCATATTATAAGAAACTCTTT.

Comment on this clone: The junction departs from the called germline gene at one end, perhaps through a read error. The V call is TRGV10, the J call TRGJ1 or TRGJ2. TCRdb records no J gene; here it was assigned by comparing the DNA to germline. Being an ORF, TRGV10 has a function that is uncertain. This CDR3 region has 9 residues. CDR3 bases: TGCGCGGGATCCGATAAGAAACTCTTT. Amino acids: CAGSDKKLF.

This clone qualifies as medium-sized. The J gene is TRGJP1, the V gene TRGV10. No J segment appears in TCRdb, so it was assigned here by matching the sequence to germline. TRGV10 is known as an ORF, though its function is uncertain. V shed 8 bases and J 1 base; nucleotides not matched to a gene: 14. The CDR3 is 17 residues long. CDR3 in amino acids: CAAWDYKAFTTGWFKIF. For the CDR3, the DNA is TGTGCTGCGTGGGATTATAAGGCATTTACCACTGGTTGGTTCAAGATATTT.

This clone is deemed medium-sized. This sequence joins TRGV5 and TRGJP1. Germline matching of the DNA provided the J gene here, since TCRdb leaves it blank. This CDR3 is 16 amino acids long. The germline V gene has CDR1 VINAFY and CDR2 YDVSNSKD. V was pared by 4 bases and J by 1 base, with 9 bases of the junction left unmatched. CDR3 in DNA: TGTGCCACCTGGGATAGGGTGATTACCACTGGTTGGTTCAAGATATTT. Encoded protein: CATWDRVITTGWFKIF.

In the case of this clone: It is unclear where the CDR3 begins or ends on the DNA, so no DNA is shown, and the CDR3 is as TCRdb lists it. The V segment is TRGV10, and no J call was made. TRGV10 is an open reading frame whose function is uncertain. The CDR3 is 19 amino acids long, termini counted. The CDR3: CAAWDYRPIRNSLAVEQHF.

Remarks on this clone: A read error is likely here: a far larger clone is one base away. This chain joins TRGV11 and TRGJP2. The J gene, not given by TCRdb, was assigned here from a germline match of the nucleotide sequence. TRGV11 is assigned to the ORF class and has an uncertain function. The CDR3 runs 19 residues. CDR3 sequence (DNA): TGTACCACTGCGCCTGCTGGATCGCATAGGGTAAGTAGTGATTGGATCAAGACGTTT. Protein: CTTAPAGSHRVSSDWIKTF.

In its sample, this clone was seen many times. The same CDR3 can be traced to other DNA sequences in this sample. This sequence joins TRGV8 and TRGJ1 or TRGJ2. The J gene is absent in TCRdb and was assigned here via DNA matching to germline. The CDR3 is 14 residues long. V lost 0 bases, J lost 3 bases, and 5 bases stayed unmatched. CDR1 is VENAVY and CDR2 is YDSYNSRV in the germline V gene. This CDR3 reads CATWDRPSYYKKLF. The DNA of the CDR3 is TGTGCCACCTGGGATAGGCCGTCTTATTATAAGAAACTCTTT.

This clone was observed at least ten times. The CDR3 DNA follows: TGTGCCACCTGGGACCCCATGCCTTTGAATTATTATAAGAAACTCTTT. This sequence encodes CATWDPMPLNYYKKLF. The V and J genes are TRGV8 and TRGJ1 or TRGJ2. TCRdb gives no J gene; it was assigned here by matching the DNA to germline. Germline V gives CDR1 VENAVY, CDR2 YDSYNSRV. This CDR3 region has 16 residues. The V and J ends lost 4 bases and 0 bases, in that order; junction bases with no gene match: 12.